The 9 T cell receptor beta chains in this list originate from one sample, sequenced in a study of PD-1 blockade in classical Hodgkin lymphoma. Time point denoted: cycle 4 day 1 (C4D1), after 5 to 7 weeks of nivolumab. After autologous stem cell transplantation all patients relapsed, and prior brentuximab vedotin exposure differed between cohorts. This table comes from immunoSEQ multiplex PCR, and its TCRdb copy is limited to in-frame clones, with some not included. The repertoire holds around 30,000 clones, with about four fifths as singletons. Sequenced here: peripheral blood mononuclear cells (PBMCs), sampled before the fourth cycle of nivolumab. Receptor source: a human donor with classical Hodgkin lymphoma.

J is TRBJ2-4 and V is TRBV15; 8 positions agree with TRBD2. Germline V CDR1 and CDR2: LNHNV, YYDKDF (reference sequence). V lost 1 base and J lost 7; bases outside the gene matches: 6. CDR3 size: 15 residues. The CDR3: CATSRVSGSGNIQYF. The CDR3 coding sequence is TGTGCCACCAGCAGAGTAAGCGGGAGTGGTAACATTCAGTACTTC.

The J gene is TRBJ2-5, the V gene TRBV6-1; 12 bases align to TRBD2. The CDR3 sequence is 17 residues long. Germline CDR1 MNHNS, CDR2 SASEGT. The ends lost 1 base at V and 5 bases at J; junction bases unmatched: 8. CDR3 loop: CASSEVRTSGAVETQYF. The CDR3 bases are TGTGCCAGCAGTGAAGTAAGGACTAGCGGGGCTGTTGAGACCCAGTACTTC.

The rearrangement links TRBV7-9 to TRBJ2-5; 11 bases match TRBD2. The trim removed 1 base at V and 1 base at J, leaving 2 bases unmatched. This CDR3 contains 16 residues. The V gene's germline CDR1 is SEHNR and CDR2 FQNEAQ (reference sequence). CDR3 protein: CASSLVLAGVQETQYF. CDR3 DNA sequence: TGTGCCAGCAGCTTAGTACTAGCGGGAGTCCAAGAGACCCAGTACTTC.

The chain combines TRBV18 with TRBJ1-4, with D uncertain. The CDR3 length is 14 residues. Germline values: CDR1 KGHSH, CDR2 LQKENI. Trimming cost V 6 bases and J 1 base, with 9 bases left between them. The CDR3 sequence: CASSLEGTNEKLFF. The CDR3 bases are TGTGCCAGCTCCCTAGAGGGAACTAATGAAAAACTGTTTTTT.

The chain has TRBV19 and TRBJ2-6; D not resolved. The CDR3 loop spans 15 amino acids. Germline V gene sequence: CDR1 LNHDA, CDR2 SQIVND (reference sequence). The V end was cut by 7 bases, the J end by 0 bases, with 10 bases between. The CDR3 DNA reads as TGTGCCAGTACCCTCTGGAGCTCTGGGGCCAACGTCCTGACTTTC. It is translated as CASTLWSSGANVLTF.

The genes are TRBV28 and TRBJ2-1; 8 bases are shared with TRBD1. Trimming took 2 bases from V and 6 from J; bases not matched to a gene: 9. The CDR3 spans 16 residues. Per the germline V gene, CDR1 is MDHEN and CDR2 is SYDVKM. CDR3 sequence (DNA): TGTGCCAGCAGTTTAGATGAGACAGGGGTCCCCAATGAGCAGTTCTTC. It is translated as CASSLDETGVPNEQFF.

V usage is TRBV11-2 and J usage is TRBJ2-3; D is unclear. The germline V gene has CDR1 SGHAT and CDR2 FQNNGV. V was shortened by 0 bases and J by 3 bases, with 7 bases between the two germline ends. This CDR3 is built from 14 residues. DNA of the CDR3: TGTGCCAGCAGCTTAGAGGTTAGAACAGATACGCAGTATTTT. It yields the protein CASSLEVRTDTQYF.

The rearrangement joins TRBV11-2 to TRBJ2-1; D might be TRBD2 (5 bases). The ends were cut back, 5 bases at V and 10 bases at J, with 12 bases in the middle. Germline-derived CDR1 and CDR2 are SGHAT and FQNNGV. CDR3 size: 12 residues. DNA for the CDR3: TGTGCCAGCAGCGCATCTAGCAGGGAGCAGTTCTTC. Translation: CASSASSREQFF. The entire variable domain, with the rest obtained from reference TRBV11-2 and TRBJ2-1, is as follows: EAGVAQSPRYKIIEKRQSVAFWCNPISGHATLYWYQQILGQGPKLLIQFQNNGVVDDSQLPKDRFSAERLKGVDSTLKIQPAKLEDSAVYLCASSASSREQFFGPGTRLTVL.

The chain employs TRBV11-2 and TRBJ1-2; D gene uncertain. CDR1 SGHAT and CDR2 FQNNGV come from the germline V gene. There are 15 residues in the CDR3. The germline V and J ends were trimmed by 7 bases and 2 bases, with 17 bases remaining between them. The CDR3 loop reads CASTPGRRLNYGYTF. CDR3 DNA sequence: TGTGCCAGCACCCCCGGACGGAGACTAAACTATGGCTACACCTTC.